This T cell receptor beta chain derives from a study of metastatic and nonmetastatic thyroid tumors. All patients were treatment-naive before thyroid surgery. TCRdb reanalyzed the PCR reads via MiXCR. The table shows tens of thousands of clones, with more than 13% occurring only once. This clone was observed at least ten times. Trimming removed 5 bases from V and 7 bases from J, with 14 bases in between. Germline V gives CDR1 MNHNS, CDR2 SASEGT. The length of the CDR3 is 13 residues. The receptor's source is a female donor with papillary thyroid cancer or a benign thyroid nodule (not recorded which). Some clones in this sample may be carry-over from other donors' samples. V and J are TRBV6-1 and TRBJ1-1, with no clear D. Sequencing was performed on blood. The DNA of the CDR3 is TGTGCCAGCAGTTCCAACGGCCCAAATGAAGCTTTCTTT. It translates to CASSSNGPNEAFF.